This TCR beta chain derives from a study of T cells after yellow fever vaccination. Notes on the study in general: Though it reached lower strength, the secondary response hit its peak faster, day 5 versus 15. Clones that expanded after primary vaccination mostly reappeared after the booster (approximately 96% CD4, 88% CD8).

The germline V and J ends were trimmed by 6 bases and 3 bases, with 10 bases remaining between them. Germline values: CDR1 ENHRY, CDR2 SYGVKD. The CDR3 length is 13 residues. TCRdb reprocessed the 5' RACE reads with MiXCR, giving one entry per CDR3 protein. The profile shows roughly 28,000 distinct CDR3 sequences, under 5.5% of them singletons. The sequencing used PBMCs, either bulk or a sorted T-cell subset (CD4+, CD8+, memory, or dextramer-sorted; not recorded which), collected on the day of the yellow fever booster vaccination. The sequence derives from a man younger than 30 who received the YFV17D yellow fever vaccine. The chain recombines TRBV10-3 with TRBJ2-3; D is unclear. Here the CDR3 reads CAISLGETDTQYF. The CDR3 DNA reads TGTGCCATCAGCCTAGGTGAGACAGATACGCAGTATTTT.